Each of the 27 T cell receptor beta chains below was sequenced from the same sample in a study of metastatic and nonmetastatic thyroid tumors. MiXCR was used by TCRdb to re-call the PCR reads. Among about 3,100 clones listed, 26% were seen once. Not a single patient had been given any form of treatment at any point before undergoing thyroid surgery. Sequenced sample: tumor tissue. All receptors come from a female donor with papillary thyroid cancer or a benign thyroid nodule (not recorded which). Some clones in this sample may be carry-over from other donors' samples.

This clone has more than one count but fewer than ten. The chain recombines TRBV12-3 or TRBV12-4 with TRBJ1-5, with D uncertain. Trimming pared 4 bases from V and 5 bases from J, leaving 18 bases between. The CDR3 runs 16 residues. The chain's CDR3 is CASSWGSTGSHQPQHF. As DNA, the CDR3 is TGTGCCAGCAGTTGGGGTAGTACGGGCTCGCATCAGCCCCAGCATTTT.

This clone is large (0.1 to 1%) by share. This chain connects TRBV20-1 to TRBJ1-2; TRBD1 aligns across 8 bases. Germline values: CDR1 DFQATT, CDR2 SNEGSKA (reference sequence). The length of the CDR3 is 14 residues. V gave up 6 bases and J gave up 6 bases; unmatched junction bases: 12. The CDR3 nucleotides read TGCAGTGCCCCCAAAGGGGACAGGCTCGATGGCTACACCTTC. Its protein product is CSAPKGDRLDGYTF.

The J gene is TRBJ2-5, the V gene TRBV6-2 or TRBV6-3; D gene ambiguous. CDR1 is MNHEY, CDR2 SVGEGT, per germline. This CDR3 has 14 residues. Trimming stripped 2 bases from V and 2 bases from J, with 9 bases between. Written as DNA, the CDR3 is TGTGCCAGCAGTTACGGTGGCAATCAAGAGACCCAGTACTTC. Its translation is CASSYGGNQETQYF.

The rearrangement links TRBV20-1 to TRBJ1-2; maybe TRBD1 (6 bases). Deletions cut 1 base from V and 8 bases from J, with 26 bases between. This CDR3 region has 17 residues. Germline V lookup: CDR1 DFQATT, CDR2 SNEGSKA (reference sequence). CDR3 in amino acids: CSARVGVLGQMRIGYTF. The CDR3 DNA reads TGCAGTGCTAGAGTAGGAGTTTTAGGACAGATGAGGATCGGCTACACCTTC.

The genes are TRBV19 and TRBJ2-1, with 9 positions matching TRBD2. V dropped 3 bases and J dropped 9; count of bases not matched to a gene: 9. From germline, CDR1 is LNHDA and CDR2 SQIVND (reference sequence). The CDR3 spans 15 residues. The CDR3 here is CASSISTSGRPEQFF. In DNA, the CDR3 is TGTGCCAGTAGTATCTCGACTAGCGGCAGGCCTGAGCAGTTCTTC.

This clone was counted ten times or more. This chain connects TRBV27 to TRBJ2-2, with D possibly being TRBD2 (6 bases). V shed 3 bases and J shed 1 base, with 18 bases lying between them. CDR3 length equals 18 residues. The germline CDR1 and CDR2 sequences are MNHEY and SMNVEV (reference sequence). The CDR3 spells CASSFRFGGIWNTGELFF. The CDR3 bases are TGTGCCAGCAGTTTTCGATTTGGCGGGATCTGGAACACCGGGGAGCTGTTTTTT.

This chain joins TRBV4-3 and TRBJ2-3; 7 nucleotides align to TRBD1. J lost 0 bases, V lost 4 bases, and 1 base had no gene match. The V gene's germline CDR1 is LGHNA and CDR2 YSLEER. CDR3 size: 14 residues. The CDR3 sequence: CASSRTGSTDTQYF. CDR3 DNA: TGCGCCAGCAGCCGGACAGGAAGCACAGATACGCAGTATTTT.

This clone qualifies as large. The J gene is TRBJ2-1, the V gene TRBV20-1; 8 bases map to TRBD2. Per germline, CDR1 DFQATT and CDR2 SNEGSKA (reference sequence). With 6 bases clipped from V and 8 bases from J, the junction kept 15 bases outside the gene matches. The CDR3 contains 15 residues. The CDR3 coding sequence is TGCAGTGCCGCGACCACTAGCGGTCCTCAGCATGAGCAGTTCTTC. The encoded protein is CSAATTSGPQHEQFF.

This clone was counted only a few times. The gene calls are TRBV6-5 and TRBJ2-7; 9 positions agree with TRBD2. The V and J ends lost 0 bases and 3 bases, in that order; junction bases with no gene match: 9. There are 17 residues in the CDR3. From germline, CDR1 is MNHEY and CDR2 SVGAGI. The CDR3 reads CASSYSSSLAGNYEQYF. The CDR3 DNA sequence: TGTGCCAGCAGTTACTCCTCCTCTCTAGCGGGAAACTACGAGCAGTACTTC.

In its sample, this clone ranks as medium-sized. The chain combines TRBV4-3 with TRBJ2-1; perhaps D is TRBD1 or TRBD2 (6 bases each). Trimming pared 1 base from V and 8 bases from J, leaving 9 bases between. Germline assignment: CDR1 LGHNA and CDR2 YSLEER. This CDR3 has 13 amino acids. CDR3 in DNA: TGCGCCAGCAGCCAAGCGGGGGCGGATGAGCAGTTCTTC. This encodes CASSQAGADEQFF.

In this sample, this clone turned up a few times. This chain links TRBV6-2 or TRBV6-3 with TRBJ2-2; TRBD1 matches 9 bases. In germline, CDR1 is MNHEY, CDR2 SVGEGT. This CDR3 region has 17 residues. The V gene end was trimmed by 2 bases and the J gene end by 2 bases; junction bases not matched to a gene: 6. CDR3: CASSYLADRGNTGELFF. The CDR3 region has the DNA TGTGCCAGCAGTTACCTGGCGGACAGGGGAAACACCGGGGAGCTGTTTTTT.

This clone was counted a few times. The junction and the germline gene differ at one end; a read error may be behind it. The genes are TRBV27 and TRBJ2-7, with D possibly being TRBD1 (6 bases). From germline, CDR1 is MNHEY and CDR2 SMNVEV (reference sequence). CDR3 length: 14 amino acids. CDR3 amino acids: CASTLYGRGYERYF. As DNA, the CDR3 is TGTGCCAGCACTTTATATGGCAGGGGCTACGAGCGGTACTTC.

The chain links TRBV6-1 to TRBJ1-2; maybe TRBD1 (6 bases). V was shortened by 3 bases and J by 4 bases, with 12 bases between the two germline ends. Germline assignment: CDR1 MNHNS and CDR2 SASEGT. The CDR3 contains 14 residues. DNA of the CDR3: TGTGCCAGCAGTGATGCGGGGACAAGCTATGGCTACACCTTC. Protein: CASSDAGTSYGYTF.

CDR3 protein: CASSSGGGLVGEQFF. CDR3 coding DNA: TGTGCCAGCAGCTCCGGAGGTGGGCTGGTGGGTGAGCAGTTCTTC. V usage is TRBV6-1 and J usage is TRBJ2-1, with D maybe TRBD2 (5 bases). Deletions cut 6 bases from V and 9 bases from J, with 21 bases between. Germline V lookup: CDR1 MNHNS, CDR2 SASEGT. The CDR3 totals 15 residues.

This clone has just a few counts. The CDR3 sequence is CASSLRDSSQETQYF. The CDR3 DNA reads TGTGCCAGCAGTTTAAGGGACAGCAGCCAAGAGACCCAGTACTTC. V usage is TRBV6-1 and J usage is TRBJ2-5; TRBD1 matches at 7 bases. V dropped 5 bases and J dropped 1; count of bases not matched to a gene: 7. The CDR3 consists of 15 residues. Germline V gene data show CDR1 as MNHNS and CDR2 as SASEGT.

This clone was found a few times. The chain couples TRBV2 to TRBJ2-3; D not resolved. Germline-derived CDR1 and CDR2 are SNHLY and FYNNEI. V gave up 7 bases and J gave up 12 bases, with 11 bases separating them. The CDR3 sequence is 10 residues long. CDR3 nucleotides: TGTGCCAGCAACAGTCCACTCCAGTATTTT. Its translation: CASNSPLQYF.

By frequency in the sample, this clone is medium-sized. V usage is TRBV5-1 and J usage is TRBJ2-3; 8 positions match TRBD1. Germline V lookup: CDR1 SGHRS, CDR2 YFSETQ. V lost 0 bases and J lost 4; bases outside the gene matches: 7. This CDR3 spans 16 amino acids. CDR3 coding DNA: TGCGCCAGCAGCTTGGAGCAGGGGGCCAGGGCAGATACGCAGTATTTT. This translates into CASSLEQGARADTQYF.

Judged by abundance, this clone is medium-sized. The chain couples TRBV7-9 to TRBJ2-3; TRBD2 agrees at 9 bases. With V trimmed by 4 bases and J by 3 bases, 8 bases remained unmatched. This CDR3 comprises 16 residues. Germline assignment: CDR1 SEHNR and CDR2 FQNEAQ (reference sequence). As DNA, the CDR3 is TGTGCCAGCAGCTCCTCCGGCGGGAGGGTTACAGATACGCAGTATTTT. Translated, it gives CASSSSGGRVTDTQYF.

This clone was detected a few times. V usage is TRBV28 and J usage is TRBJ1-1, with D unresolved. Trimming shortened V by 2 bases and J by 2 bases, and 9 bases separated the two germline ends. CDR1 is MDHEN and CDR2 is SYDVKM in the germline V gene. This CDR3 comprises 14 residues. For the CDR3, the DNA is TGTGCCAGCAGTTTAGCCCCACTTAACACTGAAGCTTTCTTT. This codes for CASSLAPLNTEAFF.

The rearrangement links TRBV5-1 to TRBJ1-2; D possibly corresponds to TRBD1 (6 bases). The CDR3 runs 13 residues. CDR1 SGHRS and CDR2 YFSETQ come from the germline V gene. Trimming shortened V by 5 bases and J by 2 bases, and 10 bases separated the two germline ends. The CDR3 loop reads CASRVQGNYGYTF. The CDR3 nucleotides are TGCGCCAGCAGGGTACAGGGAAACTATGGCTACACCTTC.

This clone was counted between two and nine times. V and J are TRBV28 and TRBJ2-7, with 9 bases lining up with TRBD1. Trimming at V came to 3 bases and at J to 6 bases, leaving 6 bases not matched to a gene. Germline V gene lookup returns CDR1 MDHEN and CDR2 SYDVKM. CDR3 length: 14 amino acids. CDR3 nucleotides: TGTGCCAGCAGTTTCGGACAGGGGAGGGCCGAGCAGTACTTC. It codes for CASSFGQGRAEQYF. Together with reference TRBV28 and TRBJ2-7, the CDR3 gives the full variable domain: DVKVTQSSRYLVKRTGEKVFLECVQDMDHENMFWYRQDPGLGLRLIYFSYDVKMKEKGDIPEGYSVSREKKERFSLILESASTNQTSMYLCASSFGQGRAEQYFGPGTRLTVT.

This clone appeared a few times. The V gene is TRBV12-3 or TRBV12-4, the J gene TRBJ1-6; D gene ambiguous. CDR3 length equals 13 residues. Trimming cost V 3 bases and J 10 bases, with 10 bases left between them. The CDR3 sequence: CASSFLQRSPLHF. CDR3 nucleotide sequence: TGTGCCAGCAGTTTCCTACAGAGGTCACCCCTCCACTTT.

The chain has TRBV7-9 and TRBJ1-1; D is unresolved. There are 13 residues in the CDR3. Between the trimmed V and J ends, which lost 1 base and 4 bases, there was a span of 7 bases. From germline, CDR1 is SEHNR and CDR2 FQNEAQ (reference sequence). The CDR3 DNA sequence: TGTGCCAGCAGCTTAGGTACGGGCACTGAAGCTTTCTTT. This codes for CASSLGTGTEAFF.

A note on this clone: At one end, the junction sequence differs from germline, possibly due to a read error. Other nucleotide sequences from this sample produce the same CDR3. CDR3 residues: CASSVQAIPDTQYF. In DNA form, the CDR3 reads TGTGCCAGCAGTGTCCAGGCGATTCCAGATACACAGTATTTT. The chain combines TRBV27 with TRBJ2-3; D unresolved. Germline assignment: CDR1 MNHEY and CDR2 SMNVEV (reference sequence). The length of the CDR3 is 14 residues.

This clone has only a few counts. The CDR3 sequence is CASSEGQGGPGELFF. The CDR3 nucleotides are TGTGCCAGCAGTGAAGGCCAGGGCGGTCCCGGGGAGCTGTTTTTT. V usage is TRBV6-1 and J usage is TRBJ2-2, with D tentatively TRBD1 (5 bases). Trimming stripped 1 base from V and 6 bases from J, with 12 bases between. CDR1 is MNHNS, CDR2 SASEGT, per germline. This CDR3 is built from 15 residues.

A few counts support this clone. This chain links TRBV2 with TRBJ1-2; D remains ambiguous. The V end was cut by 6 bases, the J end by 5 bases, with 7 bases between. The CDR3 extends over 11 amino acids. CDR1 and CDR2 from the germline V gene are SNHLY and FYNNEI. CDR3 DNA sequence: TGTGCCAGCAGCCAAACTTATGGCTACACCTTC. Encoded protein: CASSQTYGYTF.

This chain connects TRBV20-1 to TRBJ2-1; possibly TRBD2 for D (6 bases). The CDR3 contains 10 residues. Germline CDR1 is DFQATT and CDR2 is SNEGSKA (reference sequence). Deletions cut 5 bases from V and 16 bases from J, with 15 bases between. The CDR3: CSARRGGHFF. The CDR3 region has the DNA TGCAGTGCTCGCCGCGGAGGGCACTTCTTC.